One and the same sample provided the 8 T cell receptor beta chains below, sequenced in a study of human T cells and chemical hapten exposure. The time point denotes: healthy volunteer bleed at 6 weeks. The authors' total RNA extraction used unfractionated whole blood. Each CDR3 protein gets one entry after TCRdb re-called the RACE reads with MiXCR. The table records fewer than 85,000 distinct CDR3 sequences, around 9.4% of them present only once. Sequencing was carried out using whole blood. The receptor set was obtained from a female donor in good health. Some clones in this sample may be carry-over from other donors' samples.

A few counts support this clonotype. The CDR3 coding sequence is TGTGCCAGCAGCCCGGTGGCAGGTGCAGTCCACAATGAGCAGTTCTTC. It specifies CASSPVAGAVHNEQFF. V usage is TRBV12-3 or TRBV12-4 and J usage is TRBJ2-1; unclear D gene. CDR3 length: 16 amino acids. V was shortened by 6 bases and J by 5 bases, with 20 bases between the two germline ends.

The chain recombines TRBV6-1 with TRBJ2-7; a weak D match, TRBD2 (5 bases). This CDR3 contains 14 residues. Germline V CDR1 and CDR2: MNHNS, SASEGT. V lost 1 base to trimming and J lost 7 bases, with 14 bases between them. CDR3 sequence: CASSEEAHSGEQYF. CDR3 coding DNA: TGTGCCAGCAGTGAAGAAGCCCACTCGGGGGAGCAGTACTTC.

This chain's CDR3 is CASSFGEKLFF. The DNA of the CDR3 is TGTGCCAGCAGCTTTGGGGAAAAACTGTTTTTT. The V gene is TRBV5-4, the J gene TRBJ1-4; D call uncertain. The CDR3 loop spans 11 amino acids. The V gene lost 2 bases and the J gene lost 8 bases, with 4 bases spanning the gap. In germline, CDR1 is SGHNT, CDR2 YYREEE (reference sequence).

This clonotype was found a few times. This chain links TRBV20-1 with TRBJ1-4; no clear D gene. Trimming removed 1 base from V and 0 bases from J, with 15 bases in between. Germline V gives CDR1 DFQATT, CDR2 SNEGSKA (reference sequence). This CDR3 has 17 amino acids. CDR3: CSARGSLGRATNEKLFF. The CDR3 DNA reads as TGCAGTGCTAGAGGATCTCTAGGTAGAGCAACTAATGAAAAACTGTTTTTT.

The J gene is TRBJ2-3, the V gene TRBV2, with 8 positions matching TRBD2. There are 16 residues in the CDR3. The V and J ends lost 1 base and 2 bases, in that order; junction bases with no gene match: 5. The germline CDR1 and CDR2 sequences are SNHLY and FYNNEI. CDR3 protein: CASSEGTSGPTDTQYF. The CDR3 region has the DNA TGTGCCAGCAGTGAAGGAACTAGCGGCCCCACAGATACGCAGTATTTT.

This clonotype was seen at least ten times. V is TRBV6-2 or TRBV6-3 and J is TRBJ1-5; D unresolved. Deletions cut 2 bases from V and 1 base from J, with 3 bases between. The CDR3 is 13 residues long. Germline CDR1 and CDR2: MNHEY and SVGEGT. The CDR3: CASSYGSNQPQHF. In DNA form, the CDR3 reads TGTGCCAGCAGTTACGGCAGCAATCAGCCCCAGCATTTT.

This chain connects TRBV6-1 to TRBJ2-3; 8 nucleotides agree with TRBD2. The CDR3 has 12 amino acids. With 10 bases clipped from V and 6 bases from J, the junction kept 6 bases outside the gene matches. CDR1 and CDR2 (germline): MNHNS, SASEGT. The CDR3 DNA is TGTGCCACCAGGACTAGCTGGGATACGCAGTATTTT. Encoded protein: CATRTSWDTQYF.

This clonotype was detected many times. V gene TRBV11-2 combines with J gene TRBJ1-5; D remains ambiguous. CDR1 is SGHAT, CDR2 FQNNGV, per germline. Trimming left V 0 bases short and J 5 bases short, with 5 bases between. CDR3 length: 13 amino acids. The DNA of the CDR3 is TGTGCCAGCAGCTTAGACCGGGATCAGCCCCAGCATTTT. Translating it yields CASSLDRDQPQHF.